This T cell receptor (beta chain) was captured by sequencing in a study of control samples from healthy donors and cancer patients. Profiling relied on immunoSEQ multiplex PCR, and the TCRdb table lists in-frame clones only, not all of them. The data show just over 150,000 clones, over 85% seen once. Sequencing was done on a sample of blood. The clonotype was recovered from a woman in her 40s in good health.

The CDR3 loop is CASSRNEQFF. The CDR3 nucleotides read TGTGCTAGTTCGAGGAATGAGCAGTTCTTC. The rearrangement joins TRBV12-5 to TRBJ2-1; D is uncertain. This CDR3 comprises 10 residues. V was cut by 8 bases and J by 7 bases, with 6 bases left in between. CDR1 is LGHNT, CDR2 FRNRAP, per germline.